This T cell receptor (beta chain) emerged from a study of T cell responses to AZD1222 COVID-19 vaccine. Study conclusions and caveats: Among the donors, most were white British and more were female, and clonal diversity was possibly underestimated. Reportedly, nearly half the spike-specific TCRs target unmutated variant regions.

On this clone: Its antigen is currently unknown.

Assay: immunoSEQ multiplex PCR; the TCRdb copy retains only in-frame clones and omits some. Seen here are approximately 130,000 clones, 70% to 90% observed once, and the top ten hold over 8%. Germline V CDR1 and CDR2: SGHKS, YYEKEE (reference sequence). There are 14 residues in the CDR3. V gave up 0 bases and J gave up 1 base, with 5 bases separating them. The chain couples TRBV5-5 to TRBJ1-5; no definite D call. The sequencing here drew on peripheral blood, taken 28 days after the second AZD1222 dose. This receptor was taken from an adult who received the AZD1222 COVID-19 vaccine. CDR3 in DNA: TGTGCCAGCAGCTTGGCCTGGAGCAATCAGCCCCAGCATTTT. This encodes CASSLAWSNQPQHF.